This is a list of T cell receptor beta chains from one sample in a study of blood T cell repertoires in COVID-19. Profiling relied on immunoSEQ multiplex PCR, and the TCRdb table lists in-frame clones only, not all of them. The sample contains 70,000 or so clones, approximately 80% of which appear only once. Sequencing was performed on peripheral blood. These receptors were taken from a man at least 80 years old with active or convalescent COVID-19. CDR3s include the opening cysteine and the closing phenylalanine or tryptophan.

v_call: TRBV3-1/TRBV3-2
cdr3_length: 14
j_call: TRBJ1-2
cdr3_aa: CASSQGGGRDGYTF

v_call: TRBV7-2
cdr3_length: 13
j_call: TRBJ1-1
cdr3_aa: CASSLRLDAGAFF

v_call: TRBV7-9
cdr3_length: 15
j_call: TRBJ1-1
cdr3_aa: CASSLVQGGNTEAFF

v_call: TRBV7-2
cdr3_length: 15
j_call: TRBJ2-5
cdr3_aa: CASSPYPRVVETQYF

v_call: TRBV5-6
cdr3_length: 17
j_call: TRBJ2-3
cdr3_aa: CATSRRGSSGPTDTQYF

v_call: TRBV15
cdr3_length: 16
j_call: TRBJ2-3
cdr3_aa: CATSRDRDREADTQYF

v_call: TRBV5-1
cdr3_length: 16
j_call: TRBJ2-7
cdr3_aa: CASSGGTSGVTYEQYF

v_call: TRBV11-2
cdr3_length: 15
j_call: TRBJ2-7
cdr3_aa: CASSRGAGVSYEQYF

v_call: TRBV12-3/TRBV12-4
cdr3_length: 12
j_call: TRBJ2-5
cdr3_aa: CASSLYRETQYF

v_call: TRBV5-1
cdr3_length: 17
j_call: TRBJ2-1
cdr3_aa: CASSLIPTRGKDNEQFF

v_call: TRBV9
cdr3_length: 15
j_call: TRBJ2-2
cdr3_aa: CASSEKGANAGELFF

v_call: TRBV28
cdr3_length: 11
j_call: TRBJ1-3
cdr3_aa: CASSPGNTIYF

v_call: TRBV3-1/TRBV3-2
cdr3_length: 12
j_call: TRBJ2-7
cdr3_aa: CASSLTGSEQYF

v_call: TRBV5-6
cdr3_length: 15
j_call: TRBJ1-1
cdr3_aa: CASSRRSGIRTEAFF

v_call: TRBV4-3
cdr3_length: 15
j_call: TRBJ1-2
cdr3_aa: CASSQARQHIDGYTF

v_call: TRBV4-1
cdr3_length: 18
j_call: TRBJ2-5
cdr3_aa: CASSQEGLAGGRQETQYF

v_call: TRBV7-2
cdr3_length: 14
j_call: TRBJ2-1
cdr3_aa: CASSSSPRGGEQFF

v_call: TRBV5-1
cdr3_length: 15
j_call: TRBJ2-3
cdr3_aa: CASSLIGQDPDTQYF

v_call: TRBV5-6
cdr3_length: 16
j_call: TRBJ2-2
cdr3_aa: CASSSNTGPSTGELFF

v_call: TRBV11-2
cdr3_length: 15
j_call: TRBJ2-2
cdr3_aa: CASSPREGVTGELFF

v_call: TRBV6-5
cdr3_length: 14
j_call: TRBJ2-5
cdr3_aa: CASSSPGQAETQYF

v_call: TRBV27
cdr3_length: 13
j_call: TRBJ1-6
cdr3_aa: CASSLSARSPLHF

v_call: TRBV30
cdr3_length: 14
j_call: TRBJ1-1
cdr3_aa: CAWRKQGANTEAFF

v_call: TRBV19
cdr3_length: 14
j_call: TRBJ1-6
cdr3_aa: CVSSTTGANSPLHF

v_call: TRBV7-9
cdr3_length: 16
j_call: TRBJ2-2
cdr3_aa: CASSQTGGWNTGELFF

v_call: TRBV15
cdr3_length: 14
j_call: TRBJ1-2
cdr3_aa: CATSRGTGGDGYTF

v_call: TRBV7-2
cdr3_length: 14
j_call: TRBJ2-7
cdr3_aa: CASSSGPAVYEQYF

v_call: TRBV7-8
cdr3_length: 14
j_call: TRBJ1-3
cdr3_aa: CASSPQGFGNTIYF

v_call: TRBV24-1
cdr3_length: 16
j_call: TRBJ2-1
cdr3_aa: CATSDAASGTYNEQFF

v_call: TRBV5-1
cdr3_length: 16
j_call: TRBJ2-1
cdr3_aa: CASSLAGTGGYNEQFF

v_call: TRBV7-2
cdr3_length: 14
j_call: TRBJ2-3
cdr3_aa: CASSGTGVTDTQYF

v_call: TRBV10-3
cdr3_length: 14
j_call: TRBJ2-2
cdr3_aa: CAISEVGATGELFF

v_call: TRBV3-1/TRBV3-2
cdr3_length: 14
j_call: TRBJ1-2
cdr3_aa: CASSRLAGGWGYTF

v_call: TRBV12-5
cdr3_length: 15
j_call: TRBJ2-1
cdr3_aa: CASGRSGGLDNEQFF

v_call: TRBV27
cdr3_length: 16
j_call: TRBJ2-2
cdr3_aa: CASSLSTGGITGELFF

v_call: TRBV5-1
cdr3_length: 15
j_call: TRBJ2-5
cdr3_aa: CASSLLAGGQETQYF

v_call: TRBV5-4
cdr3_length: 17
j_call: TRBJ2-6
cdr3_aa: CASSNPGQGAGANVLTF

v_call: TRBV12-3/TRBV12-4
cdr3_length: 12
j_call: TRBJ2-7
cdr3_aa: CASSLGGDEQYF

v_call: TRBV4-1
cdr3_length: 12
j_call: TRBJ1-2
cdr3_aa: CASSRPGQGFTF

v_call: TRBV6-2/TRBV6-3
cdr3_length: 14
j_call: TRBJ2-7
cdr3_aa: CASSSDSATYEQYF

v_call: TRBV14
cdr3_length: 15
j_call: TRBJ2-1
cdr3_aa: CASSQVWARGNEQFF

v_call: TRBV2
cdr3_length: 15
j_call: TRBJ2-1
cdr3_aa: CASSEVRGGTGEQFF

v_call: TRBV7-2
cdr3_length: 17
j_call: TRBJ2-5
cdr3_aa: CASSLGEGSGRWETQYF

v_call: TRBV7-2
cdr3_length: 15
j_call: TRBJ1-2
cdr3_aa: CASSYDRKVAYGYTF

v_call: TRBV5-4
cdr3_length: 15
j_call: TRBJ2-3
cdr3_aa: CASSDWTGSKDTQYF

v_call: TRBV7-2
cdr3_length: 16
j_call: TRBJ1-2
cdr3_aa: CASSLGPTGLPQGYTF

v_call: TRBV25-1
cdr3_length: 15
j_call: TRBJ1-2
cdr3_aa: CASSEPLKVGLGYTF

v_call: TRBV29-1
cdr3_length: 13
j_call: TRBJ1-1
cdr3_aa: CSVVRGFGTEAFF

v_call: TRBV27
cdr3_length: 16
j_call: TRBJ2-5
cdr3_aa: CASSLNGLAGFETQYF

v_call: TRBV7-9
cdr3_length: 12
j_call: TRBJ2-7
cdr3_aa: CATEAGSYEQYF

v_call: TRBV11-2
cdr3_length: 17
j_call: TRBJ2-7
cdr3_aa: CASSPNRLAGVHSEQYF

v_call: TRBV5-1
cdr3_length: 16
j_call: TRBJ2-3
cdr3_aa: CASSPAASGDTDTQYF

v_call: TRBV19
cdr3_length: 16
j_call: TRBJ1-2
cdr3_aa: CASSGGQGLRNYGYTF

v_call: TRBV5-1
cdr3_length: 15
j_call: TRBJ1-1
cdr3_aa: CASSTDTNREREAFF

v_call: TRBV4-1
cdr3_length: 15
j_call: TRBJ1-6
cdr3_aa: CASSQIGQSYSPLHF

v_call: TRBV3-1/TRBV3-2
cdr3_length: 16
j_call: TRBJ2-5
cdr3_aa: CASSQASGGALETQYF